This TCR beta chain comes out of a study of Graves' ophthalmopathy and Graves' hyperthyroidism. Study observations and caveats: Detection in blood was also observed for most expanded thyroid clonotypes above 0.001 frequency. The model's ophthalmopathy progression predictions had roughly 65% sensitivity and less than 85% specificity.

As diagnostic evidence, clinical symptoms, serum thyroxine, TRAb, thyroid ultrasound and orbital computed tomography were relied upon. Amplification from RNA transcripts yielded the TCR beta CDR3 regions. RT-PCR was first run with HTBI primers, then multiplex PCR in a second round. In TCRdb, the multiplex PCR reads were re-called with MiXCR into one record per CDR3 protein. In the table there are about 400,000 distinct CDR3 sequences, about 18% of which are singletons. In its sample, this clonotype was seen many times. Its antigen is unknown. The V gene lost 4 bases and the J gene lost 7 bases, with 12 bases spanning the gap. The CDR3 length is 14 residues. Germline-derived CDR1 and CDR2 are SGHRS and YFSETQ.

Sequenced sample: peripheral blood. The chain recombines TRBV5-1 with TRBJ1-6, with no clear D. The clonotype originates from a woman aged 18-29 years with Graves' ophthalmopathy. The CDR3, as DNA: TGCGCCAGCAGCAGGACGTTGGAGAATTCACCCCTCCACTTT. It specifies CASSRTLENSPLHF.